This entry lists 17 T cell receptor beta chains sequenced from one sample in a study of tumor and adjacent non-tumor tissue in lung cancer. No cell sorting was done before RNA was extracted from the tissue. The normal lung tissue was taken more than 3 cm from the tumor edge. Three rounds of nested PCR, following a modified ARM-PCR protocol, produced the TCRbeta library. TCRdb ran MiXCR on the multiplex PCR reads and lists one entry per CDR3 protein. The sample contains 100,000 or so distinct CDR3 sequences, about 62% of which appear only once. The sample taken for sequencing was distant non-tumor lung tissue. Receptors were obtained from a man aged 30 to 45 with non-small cell lung cancer.

Concerning this clonotype: No conserved phenylalanine or tryptophan is present at the end of the CDR3, so a read error is the likely explanation. The chain uses TRBV14 and TRBJ2-5, with 12 bases matching TRBD2. After removal of 3 bases from V and 1 base from J, the junction contained 6 bases not matched to a gene. Germline V CDR1 and CDR2: SGHDN, FVKESK. The CDR3 is 17 residues long. The CDR3 DNA is TGTGCCAGCAGCCACTTCCTAGCGGGGGGGCCCCAAGAGACCCAGTACTCC. It yields the protein CASSHFLAGGPQETQYS.

This clonotype has a handful of counts. This sequence joins TRBV29-1 and TRBJ2-5, with unresolved D. V was shortened by 1 base and J by 1 base, with 10 bases between the two germline ends. This CDR3 region has 14 residues. Germline V gives CDR1 SQVTM, CDR2 ANQGSEA. The CDR3 region is CSVEVGSTQETQYF. The CDR3 DNA follows: TGCAGCGTTGAAGTCGGCAGTACCCAAGAGACCCAGTACTTC.

This clonotype has a handful of counts. The junction and the germline gene differ at one end; a read error may be behind it. The chain couples TRBV6-2 or TRBV6-3 to TRBJ2-1, with 8 bases aligning to TRBD1. There are 20 residues in the CDR3. CDR1 MNHEY and CDR2 SVGEGT come from the germline V gene. The CDR3 protein is CASSYSAGQDYLSSYDEQFF. CDR3 in DNA: TGTGCCAGCAGTTACTCGGCGGGACAGGACTACCTAAGCTCCTACGATGAACAGTTCTTC.

V and J are TRBV10-3 and TRBJ1-6; TRBD1 might be the D (6 bases). V dropped 6 bases and J dropped 8 bases, with 14 bases sitting between them. The CDR3 extends over 14 amino acids. Germline V CDR1 and CDR2: ENHRY, SYGVKD. CDR3 nucleotides: TGTGCCATCAGCACGATAGGGGGGGATTCACCCCTCCACTTT. This gives the protein CAISTIGGDSPLHF.

Note on this clonotype: The junction departs from germline at one end; a sequencing error may be responsible. The chain joins TRBV20-1 to TRBJ2-3; TRBD2 is a possible D gene (5 bases). The CDR3 has 14 residues. In germline, CDR1 is DFQATT, CDR2 SNEGSKA (reference sequence). This CDR3 is CSASGSDGTDAQYF. The CDR3 DNA sequence: TGCAGTGCTAGTGGGAGTGACGGCACAGATGCGCAGTATTTT.

V and J are TRBV11-1 and TRBJ2-7; D is perhaps TRBD1 (6 bases). The CDR3 contains 14 residues. V was pared by 5 bases and J by 2 bases, with 13 bases between. The germline V gene has CDR1 SGHAT and CDR2 FQDESV (reference sequence). The CDR3 region is CASSIRDKAYEQYF. The CDR3 bases are TGTGCCAGCAGCATCCGGGACAAAGCCTACGAGCAGTACTTC.

This clonotype was seen once. The chain employs TRBV11-2 and TRBJ2-1, with a weak D call TRBD2 (6 bases). The germline CDR1 and CDR2 sequences are SGHAT and FQNNGV. The CDR3 has 15 amino acids. V shed 2 bases and J shed 12 bases, with 20 bases lying between them. Here the CDR3 reads CASSLILAGIGGQFF. The CDR3 coding sequence is TGTGCCAGCAGCTTAATCTTGGCGGGGATTGGTGGGCAGTTCTTC.

On this clonotype itself: One end of the junction fails to match germline, which may point to a read error. The chain uses TRBV11-2 and TRBJ2-5; tentatively, D is TRBD1 or TRBD2 (5 bases each). Looked up from germline, CDR1 is SGHAT and CDR2 is FQNNGV. The CDR3 spans 17 residues. Here the CDR3 reads CASRRLSGRRYQETQYF. The CDR3 nucleotides are TGTGCCAGCAGACGCCTCTCGGGGCGCCGGTACCAGGAGACCCAGTACTTC. Looking up the rest from reference TRBV11-2 and TRBJ2-5 gives the full variable domain: EAGVAQSPRYKIIEKRQSVAFWCNPISGHATLYWYQQILGQGPKLLIQFQNNGVVDDSQLPKDRFSAERLKGVDSTLKIQPAKLEDSAVYLCASRRLSGRRYQETQYFGPGTRLLVL.

This clonotype was observed a few times. The chain recombines TRBV29-1 with TRBJ2-1; D uncertain. The germline CDR1 and CDR2 sequences are SQVTM and ANQGSEA. CDR3 size: 12 residues. The V gene lost 3 bases and the J gene lost 6 bases, with 9 bases spanning the gap. The CDR3: CSVEWGGNEQFF. For the CDR3, the DNA is TGCAGCGTTGAGTGGGGTGGCAATGAGCAGTTCTTC.

This clonotype was seen only a few times. Just one base apart from a much larger clone, this may be a read error. The chain recombines TRBV12-3 or TRBV12-4 with TRBJ1-2, with D possibly TRBD1 on 6 matching bases. The CDR3 runs 15 residues. The V end lost 5 bases, the J end lost 0 bases, and 13 bases lay between the germline ends. In nucleotides, the CDR3 is TGTGCCAGCAGTGAACTCGGGACACCTAACTATGGCTACACCTTC. Translating it yields CASSELGTPNYGYTF.

About this clonotype itself: A read error is possible here, since a much larger clone lies one base away. The chain uses TRBV7-8 and TRBJ1-4; D is ambiguous. There are 15 residues in the CDR3. CDR1 and CDR2 from the germline V gene are SGHVS and FQNEAQ. V was cut by 3 bases and J by 4 bases, with 12 bases left in between. Here the CDR3 DNA reads TGTGCCAGCAGCTTCCAGACACGGGGTAATGAAAAACTGTTTTTT. Translation gives CASSFQTRGNEKLFF.

As for this clonotype: The conserved phenylalanine or tryptophan normally closing the CDR3 is absent here, so this likely arose from a read error. The chain combines TRBV10-3 with TRBJ2-1, with TRBD1 matching over 8 bases. The CDR3 length is 14 residues. Germline lookup yields CDR1 ENHRY and CDR2 SYGVKD. The CDR3 sequence is CAISEGQGMNGQFY. The CDR3 DNA is TGTGCCATCAGTGAGGGACAGGGAATGAATGGGCAGTTCTAC.

A remark on this clonotype: One end of the junction varies from germline; a read error may be responsible. The gene calls are TRBV4-3 and TRBJ1-1; a weak D match, TRBD1 (6 bases). Germline CDR1 and CDR2: LGHNA and YSLEER. The length of the CDR3 is 17 residues. The CDR3: CANSQRAGGGMNTEAFF. DNA for the CDR3: TGCGCCAACAGCCAACGGGCGGGAGGGGGAATGAACACTGAAGCTTTCTTT.

The CDR3 loop reads CATSDVSTDTQYF. The DNA for the CDR3 is TGTGCCACCAGTGATGTCTCCACAGATACGCAGTATTTT. The chain carries TRBV24-1 and TRBJ2-3; D ambiguous. In germline, CDR1 is KGHDR, CDR2 SFDVKD. V dropped 3 bases and J dropped 2 bases, with 5 bases sitting between them. The CDR3 runs 13 residues.

Of note for this clonotype: Since the CDR3 does not end with the conserved phenylalanine or tryptophan, this likely comes from a read error. The rearrangement joins TRBV20-1 to TRBJ1-5; 8 bases agree with TRBD1. Germline CDR1 reads DFQATT; CDR2 reads SNEGSKA (reference sequence). The J segment lost 2 bases and the V segment lost 7 bases, leaving 13 bases of the junction unmatched. The CDR3 covers 16 residues. The CDR3 region is CSVGGQGAAGNQPQHY. The CDR3 bases are TGCAGTGTCGGGGGCCAGGGGGCCGCGGGCAATCAGCCCCAGCATTAT.

The gene calls are TRBV29-1 and TRBJ2-1; 7 positions match TRBD2. This CDR3 is 14 amino acids long. Germline V gene lookup returns CDR1 SQVTM and CDR2 ANQGSEA. CDR3 loop: CCSGGASGLNEQFF. The CDR3 bases are TGCTGCTCCGGTGGGGCTAGCGGCCTCAATGAGCAGTTCTTC.

Remarks on this clonotype: Germline is not matched at one junction end, which may reflect a read error. The chain combines TRBV4-3 with TRBJ1-2; 7 positions match TRBD1. Per the germline V gene, CDR1 is LGHNA and CDR2 is YSLEER. The CDR3 contains 15 residues. The CDR3 DNA follows: TGCGTCAGCAGCCAAACCGGGACAGCTGTAGGTGGCTACACCTTC. Translating gives CVSSQTGTAVGGYTF.